A single sample is the source of the 9 T cell receptor beta chains below, sequenced in a study of T-cell memory formation after mild COVID-19. TCRdb used MiXCR to reprocess the 5' RACE reads, holding one entry per CDR3 protein. The sample records about 400,000 distinct CDR3 sequences, more than 20% being singletons. Sample: PBMCs or a T cell subset sorted from them (not recorded which). Every receptor here comes from an adult woman who had mild COVID-19 (a few samples of this study predate the infection). Cell type and time point are not known.

The rearrangement links TRBV18 to TRBJ1-1; D gene ambiguous. This CDR3 spans 15 amino acids. Trimming pared 2 bases from V and 0 bases from J, leaving 10 bases between. CDR1 is KGHSH and CDR2 is LQKENI in the germline V gene. The CDR3 sequence is CASSPVLAVNTEAFF. The CDR3 nucleotides read TGTGCCAGCTCACCAGTATTGGCGGTGAACACTGAAGCTTTCTTT.

This clonotype was counted between two and nine times. The chain couples TRBV9 to TRBJ2-1, with TRBD2 matching over 9 bases. This CDR3 has 14 residues. Germline V gene lookup returns CDR1 SGDLS and CDR2 YYNGEE. V gave up 2 bases and J gave up 6 bases; unmatched junction bases: 3. CDR3 coding DNA: TGTGCCAGCAGCGTTACAGCGGGGGGCAATGAGCAGTTCTTC. It yields the protein CASSVTAGGNEQFF. Looking up the rest from reference TRBV9 and TRBJ2-1 gives the full variable domain: DSGVTQTPKHLITATGQRVTLRCSPRSGDLSVYWYQQSLDQGLQFLIQYYNGEERAKGNILERFSAQQFPDLHSELNLSSLELGDSALYFCASSVTAGGNEQFFGPGTRLTVL.

With regard to this clonotype: A junction boundary mismatches the germline segment, possibly from a read error. J is TRBJ2-1 and V is TRBV7-7, with TRBD2 matching over 12 bases. Germline assignment: CDR1 SSHAT and CDR2 FNYEAQ (reference sequence). CDR3 length: 16 amino acids. The CDR3 DNA follows: TGTGCTAGCAGTCTAGACCTAGCGGGAGGGTATAGTGAGCAGTTCTTC. It encodes CASSLDLAGGYSEQFF. Looking up the rest from reference TRBV7-7 and TRBJ2-1 gives the full variable domain: GAGVSQSPRYKVTKRGQDVTLRCDPISSHATLYWYQQALGQGPEFLTYFNYEAQPDKSGLPSDRFSAERPEGSISTLTIQRTEQRDSAMYRCASSLDLAGGYSEQFFGPGTRLTVL.

The chain employs TRBV9 and TRBJ2-7; D ambiguous. The CDR3 extends over 13 amino acids. V was cut by 4 bases and J by 5 bases, with 13 bases left in between. Germline CDR1 is SGDLS and CDR2 is YYNGEE. For the CDR3, the DNA is TGTGCCAGCAGCCCCGACCTATCCCACGAGCAGTACTTC. Translation: CASSPDLSHEQYF.

The chain carries TRBV6-2 or TRBV6-3 and TRBJ2-1; perhaps TRBD2 as D (6 bases). Trimming took off 5 bases at V and 0 bases at J, with 14 bases between the two ends. The germline gives CDR1 MNHEY, CDR2 SVGEGT. The CDR3 extends over 16 amino acids. The DNA of the CDR3 is TGTGCCAGCAGTGAGGCTATCGGGAGCTCCTACAATGAGCAGTTCTTC. It yields the protein CASSEAIGSSYNEQFF.

V and J are TRBV7-6 and TRBJ2-5; 9 bases align to TRBD1. From germline, CDR1 is SGHVS and CDR2 FNYEAQ. The CDR3 is 16 residues long. With V trimmed by 4 bases and J by 3 bases, 9 bases remained unmatched. This CDR3 reads CASSYFPRQGEETQYF. DNA for the CDR3: TGTGCCAGCAGCTACTTCCCACGACAGGGGGAAGAGACCCAGTACTTC.

The genes are TRBV30 and TRBJ2-3, with TRBD2 matching over 9 bases. The germline V gene has CDR1 GTSNPN and CDR2 SVGIG (reference sequence). After removal of 3 bases from V and 9 bases from J, the junction contained 16 bases not matched to a gene. CDR3 length: 16 residues. The CDR3 region has the DNA TGTGCCTGGAGCCCCGGACTAGCGACAGGTTGGGGGACGCAGTATTTT. This sequence encodes CAWSPGLATGWGTQYF.

The V gene is TRBV7-3, the J gene TRBJ1-1; no reliable D call. The V and J ends lost 2 bases and 6 bases respectively, with 13 bases between them. The CDR3 has 14 amino acids. Germline values: CDR1 SGHTA, CDR2 FQGTGA. The CDR3 nucleotides read TGTGCCAGCAGCTTATCCCCGGGGAATTCTGAAGCTTTCTTT. It specifies CASSLSPGNSEAFF. Full variable domain (outside the CDR3, taken from reference TRBV7-3 and TRBJ1-1): GAGVSQTPSNKVTEKGKYVELRCDPISGHTALYWYRQSLGQGPEFLIYFQGTGAADDSGLPNDRFFAVRPEGSVSTLKIQRTERGDSAVYLCASSLSPGNSEAFFGQGTRLTVV.

In this sample, this clonotype turned up a few times. The chain joins TRBV6-5 to TRBJ2-7; tentative D call: TRBD2 (6 bases). The CDR3 sequence is 13 residues long. Germline-derived CDR1 and CDR2 are MNHEY and SVGAGI. Trimming pared 7 bases from V and 2 bases from J, leaving 12 bases between. CDR3 amino acids: CASKGGSTYEQYF. CDR3 nucleotides: TGTGCCAGCAAGGGAGGCTCCACCTACGAGCAGTACTTC.